Below, 31 T cell receptor beta chains from the same sample are listed, as sequenced in a study of T cells in Graves' hyperthyroidism and ophthalmopathy. The TCR beta CDR3 regions underwent amplification using RNA transcripts as the source. Carried out on the TCR CDR3, a first-round RT-PCR used the HTBI primer set. Each CDR3 protein is one row after TCRdb ran MiXCR on the multiplex PCR reads. Of around 250,000 distinct CDR3 sequences detected, 16% appear once; the ten largest clones hold 28%. What was sequenced was blood. The origin of the receptors is a woman between 18 and 30 years old with Graves' ophthalmopathy.

This clonotype was recorded many times. Written as DNA, the CDR3 is TGCGCCAGCAGCCCACGGACAGGGAGAATGACGTCCTGGGGCACAGATACGCAGTATTTT. Protein sequence: CASSPRTGRMTSWGTDTQYF. The J gene is TRBJ2-3, the V gene TRBV5-1; 8 positions agree with TRBD1. Germline CDR1 is SGHRS and CDR2 is YFSETQ. Trimming cost V 4 bases and J 1 base; bases outside gene matches: 20. This CDR3 has 20 residues.

The table lists this clonotype with many counts. The chain joins TRBV6-1 to TRBJ1-3; D not resolved. The germline V and J ends were trimmed by 6 bases and 4 bases, with 13 bases remaining between them. The CDR3 contains 14 residues. Germline CDR1 and CDR2: MNHNS and SASEGT. The CDR3 reads CASRERSMGNTIYF. As DNA, the CDR3 is TGTGCCAGCAGGGAGAGGAGCATGGGAAACACCATATATTTT.

The table lists this clonotype with many counts. CDR3 sequence reads: CASSLETHYEQYF. The CDR3 nucleotides read TGTGCCAGCAGCTTAGAAACCCACTACGAGCAGTACTTC. The chain uses TRBV7-6 and TRBJ2-7, with unresolved D. The V gene's germline CDR1 is SGHVS and CDR2 FNYEAQ. This CDR3 spans 13 amino acids. V gave up 1 base and J gave up 3 bases, with 7 bases separating them.

The rearrangement links TRBV28 to TRBJ2-1, with 15 positions matching TRBD2. V gave up 7 bases and J gave up 6 bases; unmatched junction bases: 16. The CDR3 runs 19 residues. Germline values: CDR1 MDHEN, CDR2 SYDVKM. The chain's CDR3 is CASNPTVRTSGRALNEQFF. CDR3 nucleotides: TGTGCCAGCAACCCAACGGTGAGGACTAGCGGGAGGGCACTCAATGAGCAGTTCTTC.

In its sample, this clonotype was seen many times. The chain has TRBV5-5 and TRBJ2-1; maybe TRBD2 (5 bases). Germline CDR1 reads SGHKS; CDR2 reads YYEKEE (reference sequence). Trimming shortened V by 4 bases and J by 8 bases, and 16 bases separated the two germline ends. This CDR3 region has 14 residues. This chain's CDR3 is CASSPRTVPDEQFF. CDR3 bases: TGTGCCAGCAGCCCCAGGACTGTTCCTGATGAGCAGTTCTTC.

This clonotype occurred many times. The CDR3 loop is CASSVGTGRNEQFF. CDR3 nucleotide sequence: TGTGCCAGCAGCGTAGGTACGGGGCGGAATGAGCAGTTCTTC. The rearrangement uses TRBV7-8 and TRBJ2-1, with D tentatively TRBD1 or TRBD2 (5 bases each). V was cut by 5 bases and J by 7 bases, with 15 bases left in between. Germline V gives CDR1 SGHVS, CDR2 FQNEAQ. The CDR3 consists of 14 residues. The entire variable domain, with the rest obtained from reference TRBV7-8 and TRBJ2-1, is as follows: GAGVSQSPRYKVAKRGQDVALRCDPISGHVSLFWYQQALGQGPEFLTYFQNEAQLDKSGLPSDRFFAERPEGSVSTLKIQRTQQEDSAVYLCASSVGTGRNEQFFGPGTRLTVL.

This clonotype was counted at least ten times. The V and J genes are TRBV20-1 and TRBJ2-3; D perhaps matches TRBD2 (7 bases). The CDR3 extends over 14 amino acids. Trimming stripped 7 bases from V and 3 bases from J, with 17 bases between. Germline V gene sequence: CDR1 DFQATT, CDR2 SNEGSKA (reference sequence). For the CDR3, the DNA is TGCAGTGTTGCGGGGGCAAGGGGTACAGATACGCAGTATTTT. Encoded protein: CSVAGARGTDTQYF.

This clonotype was picked up many times. The chain recombines TRBV4-1 with TRBJ2-7; 8 positions agree with TRBD1. The germline gives CDR1 MGHRA, CDR2 YSYEKL. The CDR3 extends over 17 amino acids. Trimming cost V 3 bases and J 2 bases; bases outside gene matches: 12. The CDR3 here is CASSHASPDRAAYEQYF. CDR3 DNA sequence: TGCGCCAGCAGCCACGCTTCCCCGGACAGGGCCGCCTACGAGCAGTACTTC.

This clonotype was seen repeatedly, ten times or more. This chain joins TRBV24-1 and TRBJ2-5; 7 bases line up with TRBD2. The V segment lost 4 bases and the J segment 9 bases; nucleotides outside the gene matches: 10. The germline CDR1 and CDR2 sequences are KGHDR and SFDVKD. The CDR3 extends over 14 amino acids. The CDR3 region is CATSDRGRVGPQYF. In DNA form, the CDR3 reads TGTGCCACCAGTGACCGCGGGAGAGTAGGCCCCCAGTACTTC.

In its sample, this clonotype was seen many times. The genes are TRBV28 and TRBJ2-7; no reliable D call. Trimming shortened V by 5 bases and J by 3 bases, and 5 bases separated the two germline ends. CDR1 and CDR2 (germline): MDHEN, SYDVKM. The CDR3 runs 11 residues. CDR3 sequence (DNA): TGTGCCAGCAGTCCTCACTACGAGCAGTACTTC. It codes for CASSPHYEQYF.

The chain has TRBV19 and TRBJ2-7; TRBD1 aligns across 9 bases. Germline V gene sequence: CDR1 LNHDA, CDR2 SQIVND (reference sequence). This CDR3 is built from 12 residues. V shed 8 bases, J shed 6 bases, and the junction held 5 bases outside the gene matches. This CDR3 is CASSQGAVEQYF. The CDR3 region has the DNA TGTGCCAGTTCACAGGGGGCAGTCGAGCAGTACTTC.

This clonotype showed up just a few times. The chain uses TRBV25-1 and TRBJ1-1; the match to TRBD1 covers 7 bases. The CDR3 is made up of 13 amino acids. CDR1 and CDR2 (germline): MGHDK, SYGVNS. V was clipped by 5 bases and J by 9 bases; unmatched bases: 9. The CDR3 is CASSTTGFQKAFF. The CDR3 coding sequence is TGTGCCAGCAGTACGACAGGGTTTCAGAAAGCTTTCTTT.

This clonotype was seen ten or more times. The genes are TRBV7-2 and TRBJ1-1; D uncertain. Trimming cost V 3 bases and J 4 bases, with 9 bases left between them. CDR1 is SGHTA and CDR2 is FQGNSA in the germline V gene. The CDR3 covers 13 residues. The CDR3 nucleotides are TGTGCCAGCAGCTTCATGGGGAGCACTGAAGCTTTCTTT. Translating gives CASSFMGSTEAFF. Full variable domain (missing parts from reference TRBV7-2 and TRBJ1-1): GAGVSQSPSNKVTEKGKDVELRCDPISGHTALYWYRQSLGQGLEFLIYFQGNSAPDKSGLPSDRFSAERTGGSVSTLTIQRTQQEDSAVYLCASSFMGSTEAFFGQGTRLTVV.

The chain has TRBV28 and TRBJ2-5; D is ambiguous. The ends were cut back, 3 bases at V and 2 bases at J, with 7 bases in the middle. Germline CDR1 and CDR2: MDHEN and SYDVKM. The CDR3 spans 13 residues. The CDR3, as DNA: TGTGCCAGCAGTTTGTACTCTCAAGAGACCCAGTACTTC. Its translation: CASSLYSQETQYF.

This clonotype was counted many times. V and J are TRBV7-9 and TRBJ2-3; TRBD2 agrees at 15 bases. Germline CDR1 and CDR2: SEHNR and FQNEAQ (reference sequence). J was trimmed by 6 bases and V by 10 bases; bases with no gene match: 11. The CDR3 runs 16 residues. The CDR3: CANPGLAGGRADTQYF. Here the CDR3 DNA reads TGTGCCAACCCGGGACTAGCGGGAGGCAGGGCGGATACGCAGTATTTT. The entire variable domain, with the rest obtained from reference TRBV7-9 and TRBJ2-3, is as follows: DTGVSQNPRHKITKRGQNVTFRCDPISEHNRLYWYRQTLGQGPEFLTYFQNEAQLEKSRLLSDRFSAERPKGSFSTLEIQRTEQGDSAMYLCANPGLAGGRADTQYFGPGTRLTVL.

This clonotype was recorded many times. This chain connects TRBV28 to TRBJ1-1, with TRBD1 matching 10 bases. Germline V gives CDR1 MDHEN, CDR2 SYDVKM. The ends lost 5 bases at V and 3 bases at J; junction bases unmatched: 12. This CDR3 has 17 residues. The CDR3 region has the DNA TGTGCCAGCAGTCTACTGTCCCGGGACAGGGGACACACTGAAGCTTTCTTT. Encoded protein: CASSLLSRDRGHTEAFF.

The chain employs TRBV28 and TRBJ1-2; 9 positions agree with TRBD1. The CDR3 is 13 residues long. V shed 10 bases and J 3 bases; nucleotides not matched to a gene: 6. The germline CDR1 and CDR2 sequences are MDHEN and SYDVKM. CDR3: CATWGQGDYGYTF. CDR3 sequence (DNA): TGTGCCACTTGGGGACAGGGAGACTATGGCTACACCTTC.

The chain has TRBV2 and TRBJ2-5; 12 bases agree with TRBD1. Germline V gene sequence: CDR1 SNHLY, CDR2 FYNNEI. J was trimmed by 2 bases and V by 3 bases; bases with no gene match: 7. This CDR3 region has 17 residues. CDR3 in DNA: TGTGCCAGCAGTGATTTAGGGACAGGGGGCTGGCAAGAGACCCAGTACTTC. Its translation: CASSDLGTGGWQETQYF.

In its sample, this clonotype was seen many times. V usage is TRBV20-1 and J usage is TRBJ2-2, with D possibly matching TRBD1 (5 bases). Deletions cut 1 base from V and 6 bases from J, with 6 bases between. CDR1 DFQATT and CDR2 SNEGSKA come from the germline V gene (reference sequence). The CDR3 extends over 12 amino acids. The CDR3: CSARGTSGELFF. CDR3 DNA sequence: TGCAGTGCTAGAGGGACATCCGGGGAGCTGTTTTTT.

This clonotype was counted ten times or more. This chain links TRBV27 with TRBJ1-2; D is ambiguous. Trimming took off 3 bases at V and 9 bases at J, with 14 bases between the two ends. This CDR3 is 13 amino acids long. Germline V gene lookup returns CDR1 MNHEY and CDR2 SMNVEV (reference sequence). The CDR3 DNA follows: TGTGCCAGCAGTTTCACACAGTATAGGAGCTACACCTTC. It is translated as CASSFTQYRSYTF.

At least ten counts were recorded for this clonotype. This rearrangement joins TRBV5-1 to TRBJ2-1; 11 bases are shared with TRBD2. The J segment lost 2 bases and the V segment lost 5 bases, leaving 6 bases of the junction unmatched. The CDR3 length is 16 residues. Per the germline V gene, CDR1 is SGHRS and CDR2 is YFSETQ. The CDR3: CASRVYSGGAYNEQFF. The CDR3 bases are TGCGCCAGCAGGGTTTATAGCGGGGGGGCCTACAATGAGCAGTTCTTC.

CDR3 coding DNA: TGTGCCAGCAGTCTCCCCGGACAGTCCTACGAGCAGTACTTC. This codes for CASSLPGQSYEQYF. The genes are TRBV27 and TRBJ2-7; D is perhaps TRBD1 (6 bases). V lost 5 bases to trimming and J lost 1 base, with 12 bases between them. This CDR3 comprises 14 residues. The V gene's germline CDR1 is MNHEY and CDR2 SMNVEV (reference sequence).

Ten or more counts support this clonotype. The chain has TRBV11-2 and TRBJ2-7; 7 nucleotides align to TRBD1. Germline V gene data show CDR1 as SGHAT and CDR2 as FQNNGV. With 5 bases clipped from V and 4 bases from J, the junction kept 14 bases outside the gene matches. The CDR3 totals 16 residues. As DNA, the CDR3 is TGTGCCAGCAGCCCGGTCAGTAGACAGGGTGTTTACGAGCAGTACTTC. This translates into CASSPVSRQGVYEQYF.

This clonotype was recorded at least ten times. V is TRBV4-3 and J is TRBJ2-3; weak D call: TRBD1 (5 bases). Germline CDR1 LGHNA, CDR2 YSLEER. This CDR3 contains 16 residues. V dropped 1 base and J dropped 0 bases, with 11 bases sitting between them. The CDR3 bases are TGCGCCAGCAGCCAAGGGGTGGCAGGGAGCACAGATACGCAGTATTTT. Its protein is CASSQGVAGSTDTQYF.

In its sample, this clonotype was seen many times. This rearrangement joins TRBV7-8 to TRBJ1-5, with D tentatively TRBD1 (6 bases). Germline V gene data show CDR1 as SGHVS and CDR2 as FQNEAQ. This CDR3 has 15 residues. V was clipped by 2 bases and J by 3 bases, with 11 bases between them. CDR3 loop: CASSLTGTLNQPQHF. For the CDR3, the DNA is TGTGCCAGCAGCTTAACCGGGACACTCAATCAGCCCCAGCATTTT.

The CDR3 loop reads CSAKDIGPADTQYF. CDR3 nucleotides: TGCAGTGCTAAGGACATTGGGCCTGCAGATACGCAGTATTTT. The rearrangement joins TRBV20-1 to TRBJ2-3, with a weak D call TRBD1 (5 bases). V lost 4 bases and J 4 bases, leaving 15 bases between the germline ends. The V gene's germline CDR1 is DFQATT and CDR2 SNEGSKA (reference sequence). The CDR3 runs 14 residues.

This clonotype was observed many times. The chain employs TRBV24-1 and TRBJ2-3; 14 nucleotides agree with TRBD2. Trimming cost V 9 bases and J 4 bases; bases outside gene matches: 5. The CDR3 runs 15 residues. Germline V gives CDR1 KGHDR, CDR2 SFDVKD. The DNA for the CDR3 is TGTGCCACCTCCCCGACTAGCGGGAGGGCAGATACGCAGTATTTT. Encoded protein: CATSPTSGRADTQYF.

The table lists this clonotype with a few counts. The rearrangement joins TRBV19 to TRBJ1-2; D possibly corresponds to TRBD1 (5 bases). The CDR3 runs 14 residues. From germline, CDR1 is LNHDA and CDR2 SQIVND (reference sequence). Trimming left V 6 bases short and J 4 bases short, with 15 bases between. CDR3 residues: CASSSRDPAYGYTF. CDR3 in DNA: TGTGCCAGTAGCTCCAGGGATCCCGCCTATGGCTACACCTTC.

As concerns this clonotype: This may be a read error: a much more frequent sequence differs by one nucleotide. V gene TRBV28 combines with J gene TRBJ2-1; perhaps TRBD2 as D (6 bases). The V and J ends lost 5 bases and 10 bases respectively, with 18 bases between them. The CDR3 length is 14 residues. CDR1 MDHEN and CDR2 SYDVKM come from the germline V gene. CDR3: CASSDLDGEDEQFF. As DNA, the CDR3 is TGTGCCAGCAGTGATTTGGACGGGGAGGACGAGCAGTTCTTC.

This clonotype was seen repeatedly, ten times or more. The V and J genes are TRBV5-1 and TRBJ2-1; 8 nucleotides line up with TRBD2. The CDR3 totals 13 residues. V was pared by 4 bases and J by 7 bases, with 4 bases of the junction left unmatched. Per the germline V gene, CDR1 is SGHRS and CDR2 is YFSETQ. The CDR3 DNA follows: TGCGCCAGCAGCACTAGCGGTAGGAATGAGCAGTTCTTC. This encodes CASSTSGRNEQFF. The whole variable domain, filled in from reference TRBV5-1 and TRBJ2-1, reads KAGVTQTPRYLIKTRGQQVTLSCSPISGHRSVSWYQQTPGQGLQFLFEYFSETQRNKGNFPGRFSGRQFSNSRSEMNVSTLELGDSALYLCASSTSGRNEQFFGPGTRLTVL.

This clonotype came up many times. V and J are TRBV7-9 and TRBJ2-1; the match to TRBD2 covers 16 bases. Germline V gives CDR1 SEHNR, CDR2 FQNEAQ (reference sequence). The CDR3 sequence is 18 residues long. The V and J ends lost 5 bases and 7 bases, in that order; junction bases with no gene match: 11. CDR3 DNA: TGTGCCAGCAGCACCGGGACTAGCGGGAGGGCTTTTAGGAATGAGCAGTTCTTC. It specifies CASSTGTSGRAFRNEQFF. The whole variable domain, filled in from reference TRBV7-9 and TRBJ2-1, reads DTGVSQNPRHKITKRGQNVTFRCDPISEHNRLYWYRQTLGQGPEFLTYFQNEAQLEKSRLLSDRFSAERPKGSFSTLEIQRTEQGDSAMYLCASSTGTSGRAFRNEQFFGPGTRLTVL.